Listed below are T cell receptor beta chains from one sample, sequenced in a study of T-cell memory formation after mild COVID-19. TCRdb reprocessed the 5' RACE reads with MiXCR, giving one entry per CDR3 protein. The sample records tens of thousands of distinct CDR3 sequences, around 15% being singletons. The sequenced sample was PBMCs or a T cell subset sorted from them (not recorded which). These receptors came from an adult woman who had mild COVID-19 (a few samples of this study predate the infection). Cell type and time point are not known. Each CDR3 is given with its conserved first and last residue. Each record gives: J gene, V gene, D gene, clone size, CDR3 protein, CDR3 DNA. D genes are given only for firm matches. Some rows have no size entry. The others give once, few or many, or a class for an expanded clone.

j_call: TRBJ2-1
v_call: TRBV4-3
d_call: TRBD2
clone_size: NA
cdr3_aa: CASSQDPGGYNEQFF
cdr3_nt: TGCGCCAGCAGCCAAGATCCGGGGGGCTACAATGAGCAGTTCTTC

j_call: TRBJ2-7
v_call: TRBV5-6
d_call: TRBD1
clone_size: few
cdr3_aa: CASTFTGAYEQYF
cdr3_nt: TGTGCCAGCACTTTTACAGGGGCCTACGAGCAGTACTTC

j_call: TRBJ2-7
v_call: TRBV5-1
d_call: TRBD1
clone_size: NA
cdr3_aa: CASSPGQISYEQYF
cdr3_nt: TGCGCCAGTTCCCCGGGACAGATCTCCTACGAGCAGTACTTC

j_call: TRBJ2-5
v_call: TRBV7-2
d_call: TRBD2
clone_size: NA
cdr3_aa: CASSLDAGALRTQYF
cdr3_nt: TGTGCCAGCAGCTTAGATGCGGGAGCCCTCAGGACCCAGTACTTC

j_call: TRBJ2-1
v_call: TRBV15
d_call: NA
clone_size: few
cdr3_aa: CATSRLHPGRNYEQFF
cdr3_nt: TGTGCCACCAGCAGGCTCCATCCAGGGCGGAATTATGAGCAGTTCTTC

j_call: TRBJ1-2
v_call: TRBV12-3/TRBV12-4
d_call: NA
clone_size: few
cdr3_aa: CASGSQRAYGYTF
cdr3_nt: TGTGCCAGCGGATCACAGAGAGCATATGGCTACACCTTC

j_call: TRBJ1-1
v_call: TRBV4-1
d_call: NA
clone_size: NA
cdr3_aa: CASSQDPNSDMNTEAFF
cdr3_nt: TGCGCCAGCAGCCAAGATCCGAACAGCGATATGAACACTGAAGCTTTCTTT

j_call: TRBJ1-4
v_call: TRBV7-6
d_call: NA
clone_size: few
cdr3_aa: CASSLAWGSGEKLFF
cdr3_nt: TGTGCCAGCAGCTTAGCGTGGGGGAGCGGTGAAAAACTGTTTTTT

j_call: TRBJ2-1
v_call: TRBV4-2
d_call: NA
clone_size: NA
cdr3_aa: CASSPSTEYNEQFF
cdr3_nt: TGTGCCAGCAGCCCCTCGACAGAGTACAATGAGCAGTTCTTC

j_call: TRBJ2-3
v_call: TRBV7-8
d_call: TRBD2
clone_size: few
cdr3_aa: CASSSLAATDTQYF
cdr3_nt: TGTGCCAGCAGCTCACTAGCGGCAACAGATACGCAGTATTTT

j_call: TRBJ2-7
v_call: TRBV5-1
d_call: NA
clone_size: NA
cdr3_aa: CASNATPGGEQYF
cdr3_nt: TGCGCCAGCAACGCAACTCCGGGCGGCGAGCAGTACTTC

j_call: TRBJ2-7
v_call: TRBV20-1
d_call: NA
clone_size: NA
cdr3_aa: CSAEPLREQYF
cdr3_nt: TGCAGTGCTGAGCCCCTACGGGAGCAGTACTTC

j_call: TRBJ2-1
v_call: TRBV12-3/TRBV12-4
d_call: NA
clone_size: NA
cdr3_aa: CASSTGGSAVYNEQFF
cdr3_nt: TGTGCCAGCAGCACTGGGGGGTCCGCGGTATACAATGAGCAGTTCTTC

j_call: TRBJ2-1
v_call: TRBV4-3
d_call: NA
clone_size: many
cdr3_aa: CASSQEAEREQFF
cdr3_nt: TGCGCCAGCAGCCAAGAGGCAGAGCGGGAGCAGTTCTTC

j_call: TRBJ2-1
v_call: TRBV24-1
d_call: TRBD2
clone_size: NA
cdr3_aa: CATSGLAGEQFF
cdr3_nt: TGTGCCACCAGTGGACTAGCGGGAGAGCAGTTCTTC

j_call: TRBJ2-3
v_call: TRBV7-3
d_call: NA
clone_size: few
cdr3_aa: CASSVMGDTDTQYF
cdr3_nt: TGTGCCAGCAGCGTAATGGGGGACACAGATACGCAGTATTTT

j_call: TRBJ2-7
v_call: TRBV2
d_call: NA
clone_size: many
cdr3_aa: CASKKEVDSASYEQYF
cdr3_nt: TGTGCCAGCAAGAAGGAGGTAGATTCCGCCTCCTACGAGCAGTACTTC

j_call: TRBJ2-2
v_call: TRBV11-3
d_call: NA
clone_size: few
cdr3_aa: CASSSRPDSHGELFF
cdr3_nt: TGTGCCAGCAGCTCCCGACCGGATTCCCACGGGGAGCTGTTTTTT

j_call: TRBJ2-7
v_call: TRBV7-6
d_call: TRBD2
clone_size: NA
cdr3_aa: CASSLATSGAGEQYF
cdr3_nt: TGTGCCAGCAGCTTAGCGACTAGCGGGGCGGGGGAGCAGTACTTC

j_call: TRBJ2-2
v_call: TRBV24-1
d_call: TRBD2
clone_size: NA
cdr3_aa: CATSDLHSGGNTGELFF
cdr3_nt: TGTGCCACCAGTGATTTGCATAGCGGGGGGAACACCGGGGAGCTGTTTTTT

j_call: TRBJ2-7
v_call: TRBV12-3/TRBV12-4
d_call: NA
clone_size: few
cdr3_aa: CASSPDGVLAYEQYF
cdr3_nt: TGTGCCAGCAGTCCCGACGGGGTCCTGGCCTACGAGCAGTACTTC

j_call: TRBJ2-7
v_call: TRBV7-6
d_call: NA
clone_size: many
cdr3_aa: CASSLAGKNYEQYF
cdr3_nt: TGTGCCAGCAGCTTAGCCGGAAAAAACTACGAGCAGTACTTC

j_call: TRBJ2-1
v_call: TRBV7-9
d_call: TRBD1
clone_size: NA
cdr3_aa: CASSPRQGQSYNEQFF
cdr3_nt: TGTGCCAGCAGCCCAAGACAGGGTCAGTCCTACAATGAGCAGTTCTTC

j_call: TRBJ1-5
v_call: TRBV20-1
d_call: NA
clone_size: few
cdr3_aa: CSARDLAGSNQPQHF
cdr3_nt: TGCAGTGCTAGAGATCTGGCAGGATCCAATCAGCCCCAGCATTTT

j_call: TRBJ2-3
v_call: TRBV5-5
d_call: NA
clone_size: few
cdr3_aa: CASSLELREVPDTQYF
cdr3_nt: TGTGCCAGCAGCTTGGAACTCCGTGAGGTCCCTGATACGCAGTATTTT

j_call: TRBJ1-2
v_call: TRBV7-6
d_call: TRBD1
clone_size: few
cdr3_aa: CASSFSLLGTEGYTF
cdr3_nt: TGTGCCAGCAGCTTTTCTCTTCTGGGGACAGAGGGCTACACCTTC

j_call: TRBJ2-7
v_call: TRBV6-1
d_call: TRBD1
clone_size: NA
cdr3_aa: CASSGRTGPYDEQYF
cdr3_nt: TGTGCCAGCAGTGGAAGGACAGGACCCTATGACGAGCAGTACTTC

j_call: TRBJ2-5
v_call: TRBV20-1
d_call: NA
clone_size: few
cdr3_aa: CSARVRGEETQYF
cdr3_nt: TGCAGTGCTAGAGTTAGGGGGGAAGAGACCCAGTACTTC

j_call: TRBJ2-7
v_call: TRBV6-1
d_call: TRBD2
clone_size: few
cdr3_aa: CASSVSGSESSYEQYF
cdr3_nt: TGTGCCAGCAGCGTTAGCGGGAGCGAAAGCTCCTACGAGCAGTACTTC

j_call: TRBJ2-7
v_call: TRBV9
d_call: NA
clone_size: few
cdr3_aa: CASSVGVGGHEQYF
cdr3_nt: TGTGCCAGCAGCGTAGGAGTCGGGGGACACGAGCAGTACTTC

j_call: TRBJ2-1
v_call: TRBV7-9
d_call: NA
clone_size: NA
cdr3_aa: CASSLEAHEQFF
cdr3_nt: TGTGCCAGCAGCTTAGAGGCACATGAGCAGTTCTTC

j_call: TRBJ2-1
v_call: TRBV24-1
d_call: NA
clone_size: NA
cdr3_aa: CATSDRIEKFF
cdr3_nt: TGTGCCACCAGTGATCGGATAGAGAAGTTCTTC

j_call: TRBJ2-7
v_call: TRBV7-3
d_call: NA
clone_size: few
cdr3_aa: CASSLTAVGQGGSSYEQYF
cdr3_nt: TGTGCCAGCAGCCTAACAGCGGTAGGACAGGGAGGGAGCTCCTACGAGCAGTACTTC

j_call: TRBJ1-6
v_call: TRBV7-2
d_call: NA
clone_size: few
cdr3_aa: CASSSGSGSSRPLHF
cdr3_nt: TGTGCCAGCAGCTCAGGGTCAGGGTCTAGTAGGCCCCTCCACTTT

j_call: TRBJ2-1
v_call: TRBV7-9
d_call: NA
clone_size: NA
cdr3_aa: CASSFGGPYNEQFF
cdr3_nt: TGTGCCAGCAGCTTCGGGGGCCCCTACAATGAGCAGTTCTTC

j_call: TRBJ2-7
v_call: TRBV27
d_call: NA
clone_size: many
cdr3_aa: CASSLGTAYEQYF
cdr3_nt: TGTGCCAGCAGTTTAGGTACAGCCTACGAGCAGTACTTC

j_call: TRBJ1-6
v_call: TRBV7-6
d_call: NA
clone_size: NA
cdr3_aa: CASSDPGSPLHF
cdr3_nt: TGTGCCAGCAGTGACCCAGGATCACCCCTCCACTTT

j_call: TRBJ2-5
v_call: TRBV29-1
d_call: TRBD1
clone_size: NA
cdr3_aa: CSVDLQGATETQYF
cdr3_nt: TGCAGCGTTGACTTACAGGGGGCAACAGAGACCCAGTACTTC

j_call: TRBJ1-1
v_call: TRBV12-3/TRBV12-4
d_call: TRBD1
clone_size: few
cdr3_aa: CANLPGQGTKDTEAFF
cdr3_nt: TGTGCCAACTTACCGGGACAGGGTACGAAGGACACTGAAGCTTTCTTT

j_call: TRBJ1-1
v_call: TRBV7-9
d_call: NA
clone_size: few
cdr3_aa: CASSLVSGWNTEAFF
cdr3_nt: TGTGCCAGCAGCTTAGTCTCGGGGTGGAACACTGAAGCTTTCTTT

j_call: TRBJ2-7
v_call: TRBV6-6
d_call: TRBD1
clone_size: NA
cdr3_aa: CASRYSGGDSPLPTYEQYF
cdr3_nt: TGTGCCAGCAGGTACTCGGGTGGGGACAGTCCCTTACCTACCTACGAGCAGTACTTC

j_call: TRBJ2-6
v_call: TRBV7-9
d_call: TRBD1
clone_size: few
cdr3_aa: CASSATGGSAGANVLTF
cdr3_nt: TGTGCCAGCAGCGCTACAGGGGGCAGTGCTGGGGCCAACGTCCTGACTTTC

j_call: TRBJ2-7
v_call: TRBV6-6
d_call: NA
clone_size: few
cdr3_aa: CASSYPPIAVGPYEQYF
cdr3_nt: TGTGCCAGCAGTTACCCTCCCATTGCGGTTGGGCCTTACGAGCAGTACTTC

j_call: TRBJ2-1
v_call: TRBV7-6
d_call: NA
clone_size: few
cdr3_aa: CASSLAARAINNEQFF
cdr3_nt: TGTGCCAGCAGCCTAGCCGCGCGAGCGATCAACAATGAGCAGTTCTTC

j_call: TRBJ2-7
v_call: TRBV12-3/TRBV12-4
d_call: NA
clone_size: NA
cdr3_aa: CASSQGQGVGGQQYF
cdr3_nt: TGTGCCAGCAGCCAAGGACAGGGCGTGGGAGGGCAGCAGTACTTC

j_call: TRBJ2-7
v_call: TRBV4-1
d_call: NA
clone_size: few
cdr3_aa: CASSQEDTYEQYF
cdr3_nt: TGCGCCAGCAGCCAGGAGGACACTTACGAGCAGTACTTC

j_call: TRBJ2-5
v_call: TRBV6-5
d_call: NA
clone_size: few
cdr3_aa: CASSYGLGTQETQYF
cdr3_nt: TGTGCCAGCAGTTACGGGCTAGGGACGCAAGAGACCCAGTACTTC

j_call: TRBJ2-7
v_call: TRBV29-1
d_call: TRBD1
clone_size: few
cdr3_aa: CSVGGQTGYYEQYF
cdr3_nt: TGCAGCGTTGGGGGGCAGACAGGGTATTACGAGCAGTACTTC

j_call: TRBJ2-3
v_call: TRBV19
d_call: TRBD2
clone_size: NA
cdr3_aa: CASSSTSGYTDTQYF
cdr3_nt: TGTGCCAGTAGTTCTACTAGCGGGTACACAGATACGCAGTATTTT

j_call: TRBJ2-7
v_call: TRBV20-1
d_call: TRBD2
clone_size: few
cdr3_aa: CSAGGPSYEQYF
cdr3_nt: TGCAGTGCGGGAGGGCCCTCCTACGAGCAGTACTTC

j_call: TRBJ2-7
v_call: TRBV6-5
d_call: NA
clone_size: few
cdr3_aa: CASSYARGGHYEQYF
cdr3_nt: TGTGCCAGCAGTTACGCCAGGGGGGGCCACTACGAGCAGTACTTC

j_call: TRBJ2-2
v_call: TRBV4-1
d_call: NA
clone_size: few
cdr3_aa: CASSRTRGGERTGELFF
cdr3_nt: TGCGCCAGCAGCCGGACGAGGGGGGGCGAGCGCACCGGGGAGCTGTTTTTT

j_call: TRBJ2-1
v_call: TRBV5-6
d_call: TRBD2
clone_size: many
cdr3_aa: CASSFGLAGNEQFF
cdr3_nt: TGTGCCAGCAGCTTCGGACTAGCGGGGAATGAGCAGTTCTTC

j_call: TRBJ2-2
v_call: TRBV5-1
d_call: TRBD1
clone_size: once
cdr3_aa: CASSLGQGYTGELFF
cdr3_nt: TGCGCCAGCAGCTTGGGACAGGGGTACACCGGGGAGCTGTTTTTT

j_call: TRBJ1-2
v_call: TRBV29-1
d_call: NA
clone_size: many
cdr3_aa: CSVEDLGGYTF
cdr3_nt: TGCAGCGTTGAAGATTTGGGTGGCTACACCTTC

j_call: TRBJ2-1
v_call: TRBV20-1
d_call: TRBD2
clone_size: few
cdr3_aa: CSARPTPTAGGPKFNEQFF
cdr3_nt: TGCAGTGCTAGACCCACCCCTACAGCGGGAGGGCCGAAGTTCAATGAGCAGTTCTTC

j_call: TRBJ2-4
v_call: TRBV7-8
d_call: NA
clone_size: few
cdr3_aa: CASSPEEGLTKNIQYF
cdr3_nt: TGTGCCAGCAGTCCAGAAGAGGGGTTGACCAAAAACATTCAGTACTTC